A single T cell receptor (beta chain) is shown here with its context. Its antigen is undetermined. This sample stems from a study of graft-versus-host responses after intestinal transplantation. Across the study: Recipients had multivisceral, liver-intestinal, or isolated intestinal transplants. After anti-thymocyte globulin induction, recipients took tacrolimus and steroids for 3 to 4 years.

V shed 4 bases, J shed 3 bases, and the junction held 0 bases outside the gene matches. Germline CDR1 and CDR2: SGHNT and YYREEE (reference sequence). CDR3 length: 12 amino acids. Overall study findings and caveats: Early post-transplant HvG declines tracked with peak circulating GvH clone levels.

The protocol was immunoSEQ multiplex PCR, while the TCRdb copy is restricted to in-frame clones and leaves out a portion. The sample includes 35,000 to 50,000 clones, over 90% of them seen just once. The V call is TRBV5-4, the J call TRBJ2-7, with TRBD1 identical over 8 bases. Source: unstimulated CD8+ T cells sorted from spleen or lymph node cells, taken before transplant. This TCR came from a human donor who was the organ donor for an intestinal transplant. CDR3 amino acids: CASSGQGYEQYF. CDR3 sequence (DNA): TGTGCCAGCAGCGGACAGGGCTACGAGCAGTACTTC.